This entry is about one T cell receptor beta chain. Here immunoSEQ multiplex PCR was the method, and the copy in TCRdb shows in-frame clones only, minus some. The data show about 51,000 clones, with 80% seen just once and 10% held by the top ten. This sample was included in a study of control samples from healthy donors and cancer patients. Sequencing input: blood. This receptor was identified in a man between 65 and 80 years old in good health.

This chain's CDR3 is CASKLTGIDTQYF. CDR3 bases: TGTGCCAGTAAGCTTACGGGTATAGATACGCAGTATTTT. This chain joins TRBV5-6 and TRBJ2-3; D uncertain. The CDR3 consists of 13 residues. With 8 bases removed from V and 5 bases from J, the gap between germline ends came to 15 bases. Germline assignment: CDR1 SGHDT and CDR2 YYEEEE. Variable domain in full (rest from reference TRBV5-6 and TRBJ2-3): DAGVTQSPTHLIKTRGQQVTLRCSPKSGHDTVSWYQQALGQGPQFIFQYYEEEERQRGNFPDRFSGHQFPNYSSELNVNALLLGDSALYLCASKLTGIDTQYFGPGTRLTVL.